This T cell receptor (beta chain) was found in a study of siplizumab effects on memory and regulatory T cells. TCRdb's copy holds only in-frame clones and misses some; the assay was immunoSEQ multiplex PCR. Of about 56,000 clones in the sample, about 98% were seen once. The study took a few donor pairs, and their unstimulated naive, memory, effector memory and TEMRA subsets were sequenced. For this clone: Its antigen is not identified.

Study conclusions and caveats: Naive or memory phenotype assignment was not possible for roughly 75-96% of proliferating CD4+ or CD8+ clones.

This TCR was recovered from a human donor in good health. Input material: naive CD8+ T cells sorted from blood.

CDR3 sequence (DNA): TGTGCCAGCAGCTTAGCCCAGGGTCTTGAGCAGTTCTTC. This sequence encodes CASSLAQGLEQFF. The chain uses TRBV7-6 and TRBJ2-1; TRBD1 might be the D (5 bases). CDR1 SGHVS and CDR2 FNYEAQ come from the germline V gene. The length of the CDR3 is 13 residues. Trimming cost V 0 bases and J 9 bases, with 9 bases left between them.